The clone carrying this T cell receptor (beta chain) was recorded many times. Treatment denoted: roughly 20 received Ad26.COV2.S at low or high dose, single or two shots; about 5 received placebo; per-sample allocation not given. Samples came from day 63 after the first vaccine or placebo injection. Built on an Ad26 vector, the vaccine expressed Wuhan-strain SARS-CoV-2 spike. This specimen comes from a study of Ad26.COV2.S vaccination and SARS-CoV-2 variants. Repertoires were generated with immunoSEQ multiplex PCR, while TCRdb's copy carries only in-frame clones and drops some. The sample consists of about 410,000 clones, around nine tenths of them appearing once. The CDR3 has 13 residues. The V gene's germline CDR1 is LGHNA and CDR2 YNFKEQ. V shed 7 bases, J shed 4 bases, and the junction held 2 bases outside the gene matches.

Sequencing was performed on peripheral blood, taken in a trial of Ad26.COV2.S vaccine versus placebo. The clonotype comes from a person between 18 and 59 years old who received the Ad26.COV2.S COVID-19 vaccine or a placebo. The chain employs TRBV4-2 and TRBJ2-1; 9 bases fit TRBD1. The CDR3: CASKGTGYNEQFF. The CDR3 DNA reads as TGTGCCAGCAAAGGGACAGGGTACAATGAGCAGTTCTTC.